The 5 T cell receptor beta chains in this list originate from one sample, sequenced in a study of T cell clones after liver transplantation. Sequenced by immunoSEQ multiplex PCR; TCRdb stores in-frame clones only, minus some. The sample yields over 45,000 clones, over 65% seen once. The input for sequencing was CD4+ T cells from blood, taken 52 to 60 months after liver transplant. The receptors originated from a human patient who received a liver transplant. The T cells may partly be graft donor cells.

The rearrangement uses TRBV2 and TRBJ1-6, with D uncertain. The CDR3 extends over 13 amino acids. Germline assignment: CDR1 SNHLY and CDR2 FYNNEI. V lost 8 bases and J 6 bases, leaving 11 bases between the germline ends. CDR3: CASRASPNSPLHF. Here the CDR3 DNA reads TGTGCCAGCCGGGCAAGTCCTAATTCACCCCTCCACTTT. Looking up the rest from reference TRBV2 and TRBJ1-6 gives the full variable domain: EPEVTQTPSHQVTQMGQEVILRCVPISNHLYFYWYRQILGQKVEFLVSFYNNEISEKSEIFDDQFSVERPDGSNFTLKIRSTKLEDSAMYFCASRASPNSPLHFGNGTRLTVT.

This chain connects TRBV6-6 to TRBJ1-5, with no clear D. Germline CDR1 reads MNHNY; CDR2 reads SVGAGI (reference sequence). Trimming took 2 bases from V and 5 from J, leaving 10 bases between them. This CDR3 is 14 amino acids long. The CDR3 is CASSYVQTYQPQHF. The CDR3 bases are TGTGCCAGCAGTTACGTACAGACCTATCAGCCCCAGCATTTT.

This clone came up once. The chain links TRBV19 to TRBJ2-7; D uncertain. The ends were cut back, 3 bases at V and 2 bases at J, with 8 bases in the middle. The CDR3 contains 13 residues. Germline V gene data show CDR1 as LNHDA and CDR2 as SQIVND (reference sequence). The CDR3 here is CASSMGLPYEQYF. CDR3 DNA: TGTGCCAGTAGTATGGGGTTACCCTACGAGCAGTACTTC.

The chain links TRBV19 to TRBJ1-1; 9 nucleotides align to TRBD1. CDR3 size: 15 residues. Germline V CDR1 and CDR2: LNHDA, SQIVND (reference sequence). Losses at the gene ends were 6 bases for V and 6 bases for J; bases not matched to a gene: 11. The CDR3 reads CASSNSDRGLPEAFF. The CDR3 nucleotides are TGTGCCAGTAGCAATTCGGACAGGGGACTCCCTGAAGCTTTCTTT.

The J gene is TRBJ1-4, the V gene TRBV9, with TRBD1 matching over 9 bases. This CDR3 comprises 15 residues. Germline CDR1 is SGDLS and CDR2 is YYNGEE. The trim removed 3 bases at V and 6 bases at J, leaving 6 bases unmatched. The CDR3 sequence is CASSARDRVDEKLFF. The CDR3 DNA sequence: TGTGCCAGCAGCGCCCGGGACAGGGTAGATGAAAAACTGTTTTTT. The full variable domain, completed using reference TRBV9 and TRBJ1-4, is DSGVTQTPKHLITATGQRVTLRCSPRSGDLSVYWYQQSLDQGLQFLIQYYNGEERAKGNILERFSAQQFPDLHSELNLSSLELGDSALYFCASSARDRVDEKLFFGSGTQLSVL.